The 4 T cell receptor beta chains below come from one sample, sequenced in a study of technical replicates of blood from a few donors. Clones were read by immunoSEQ multiplex PCR, and TCRdb kept only the in-frame ones, dropping some. This table holds about 75,000 clones, roughly 91% found once. Sequenced input: T cells isolated from PBMCs. The receptors derive from a human donor in good health. Some clones in this sample may be carry-over from other donors' samples.

This chain links TRBV5-4 with TRBJ2-1, with D unresolved. CDR3 length equals 11 residues. Germline V gene data show CDR1 as SGHNT and CDR2 as YYREEE (reference sequence). Between the trimmed V and J ends, which lost 4 bases and 7 bases, there was a span of 6 bases. Written as DNA, the CDR3 is TGTGCCAGCAGCAGACTGAATGAGCAGTTCTTC. Amino acid sequence: CASSRLNEQFF. Looking up the rest from reference TRBV5-4 and TRBJ2-1 gives the full variable domain: ETGVTQSPTHLIKTRGQQVTLRCSSQSGHNTVSWYQQALGQGPQFIFQYYREEENGRGNFPPRFSGLQFPNYSSELNVNALELDDSALYLCASSRLNEQFFGPGTRLTVL.

The chain joins TRBV10-3 to TRBJ2-3; no clear D. The V end was cut by 3 bases, the J end by 3 bases, with 13 bases between. Per germline, CDR1 ENHRY and CDR2 SYGVKD. The CDR3 spans 15 residues. The CDR3 nucleotides read TGTGCCATCAGTGAACCGGGTATGGAGACAGATACGCAGTATTTT. Protein: CAISEPGMETDTQYF.

The chain is built from TRBV5-4 and TRBJ2-5; D is perhaps TRBD2 (6 bases). This CDR3 is built from 14 residues. V was shortened by 0 bases and J by 7 bases, with 13 bases between the two germline ends. The germline V gene encodes CDR1 SGHNT and CDR2 YYREEE (reference sequence). The CDR3 DNA reads TGTGCCAGCAGCTTGGCCGGGGGTCCCGGGACCCAGTACTTC. This gives the protein CASSLAGGPGTQYF.

The chain carries TRBV6-5 and TRBJ2-7; 7 bases are a match to TRBD1. The V gene's germline CDR1 is MNHEY and CDR2 SVGAGI. The trim removed 3 bases at V and 1 base at J, leaving 3 bases unmatched. The CDR3 is 14 residues long. The CDR3 DNA is TGTGCCAGCAGTTATACAGGGGAATCCTACGAGCAGTACTTC. Residues: CASSYTGESYEQYF.